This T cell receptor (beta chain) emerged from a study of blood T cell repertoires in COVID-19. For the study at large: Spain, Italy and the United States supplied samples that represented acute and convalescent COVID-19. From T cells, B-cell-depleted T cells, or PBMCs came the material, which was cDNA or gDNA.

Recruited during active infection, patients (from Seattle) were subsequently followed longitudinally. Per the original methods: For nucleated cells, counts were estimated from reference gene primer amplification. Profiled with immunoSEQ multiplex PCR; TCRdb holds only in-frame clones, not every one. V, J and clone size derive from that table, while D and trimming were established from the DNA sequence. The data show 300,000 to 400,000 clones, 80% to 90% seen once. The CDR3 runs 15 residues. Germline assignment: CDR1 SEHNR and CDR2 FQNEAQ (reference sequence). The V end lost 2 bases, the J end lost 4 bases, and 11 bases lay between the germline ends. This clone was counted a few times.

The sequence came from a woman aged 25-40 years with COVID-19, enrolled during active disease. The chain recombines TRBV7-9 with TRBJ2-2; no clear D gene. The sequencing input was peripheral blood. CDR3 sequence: CASSLILGSTGELFF. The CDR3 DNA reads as TGTGCCAGCAGCTTAATTCTAGGATCCACCGGGGAGCTGTTTTTT.